This entry is about one T cell receptor beta chain. This entry is derived from a study of blood T cell repertoires in COVID-19. Turning to the study itself: The United States, Italy and Spain were the sources of the acute and convalescent COVID-19 samples. PBMCs, B-cell-depleted T cells, or T cells were the source of the cDNA or gDNA that made up the material.

The V and J ends lost 4 bases and 0 bases respectively, with 10 bases between them. Germline CDR1 reads LNHNV; CDR2 reads YYDKDF (reference sequence). This CDR3 is 15 amino acids long. The authors' processing: Estimation of nucleated cell counts relied on the amplification of reference gene primers. Assay used: immunoSEQ multiplex PCR; TCRdb lists only in-frame clones, some missing. V and J calls and clone size are copied from that table; D and trimming were computed from the DNA. The sample includes tens of thousands of clones, 90% of them seen just once. Followed longitudinally, the Seattle patients had been enrolled during active infection.

This clonotype was sampled from a man aged 18-30 years with COVID-19, enrolled during active disease. Sample: peripheral blood. V and J are TRBV15 and TRBJ1-3; TRBD1 is a possible D gene (5 bases). The CDR3 loop is CATSTRGGSGNTIYF. Written as DNA, the CDR3 is TGTGCCACCAGCACTCGCGGGGGCTCTGGAAACACCATATATTTT. The whole variable domain, remainder taken from reference TRBV15 and TRBJ1-3, is DAMVIQNPRYQVTQFGKPVTLSCSQTLNHNVMYWYQQKSSQAPKLLFHYYDKDFNNEADTPDNFQSRRPNTSFCFLDIRSPGLGDTAMYLCATSTRGGSGNTIYFGEGSWLTVV.